What follows describes a single T cell receptor beta chain. The target antigen is unknown. The CDR3 loop spans 15 amino acids. Trimming stripped 9 bases from V and 2 bases from J, with 16 bases between. CDR1 is SNHLY and CDR2 is FYNNEI in the germline V gene. These data are taken from a study of cytomegalovirus exposure and HLA in healthy donors. 13 Jbeta primers and 60 Vbeta primers were used for the PCR. Assay used: immunoSEQ multiplex PCR; TCRdb lists only in-frame clones, some missing. The sample contains around 100,000 clones, around 80% of which appear only once. Study-level points and caveats: As was reported, the classifier diagnosed cytomegalovirus status with high specificity and sensitivity. The study put 150 to 200 TCR beta chains on its list as cytomegalovirus-associated. Follow-up analysis later connected one missense variant in DCLRE1C with trimming of TCR beta V- and J-genes.

The rearrangement joins TRBV2 to TRBJ2-2; tentatively, D is TRBD2 (5 bases). Sample: PBMCs. The receptor comes from a female donor in good health and CMV-seropositive. This CDR3 is CARARAGINTGELFF. The DNA for the CDR3 is TGTGCCAGAGCCCGAGCCGGGATAAACACCGGGGAGCTGTTTTTT.